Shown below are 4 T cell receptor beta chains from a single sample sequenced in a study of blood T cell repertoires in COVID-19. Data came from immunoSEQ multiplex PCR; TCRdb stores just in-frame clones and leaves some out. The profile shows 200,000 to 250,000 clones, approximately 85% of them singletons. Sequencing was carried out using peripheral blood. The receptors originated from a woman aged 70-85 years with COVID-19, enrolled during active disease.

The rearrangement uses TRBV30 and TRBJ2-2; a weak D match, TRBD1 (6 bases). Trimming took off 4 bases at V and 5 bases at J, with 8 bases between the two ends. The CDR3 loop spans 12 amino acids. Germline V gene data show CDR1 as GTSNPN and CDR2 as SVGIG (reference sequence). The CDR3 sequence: CAWTGVTGELFF. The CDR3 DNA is TGTGCCTGGACAGGGGTAACCGGGGAGCTGTTTTTT. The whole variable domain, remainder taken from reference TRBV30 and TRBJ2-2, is SQTIHQWPATLVQPVGSPLSLECTVEGTSNPNLYWYRQAAGRGLQLLFYSVGIGQISSEVPQNLSASRPQDRQFILSSKKLLLSDSGFYLCAWTGVTGELFFGEGSRLTVL.

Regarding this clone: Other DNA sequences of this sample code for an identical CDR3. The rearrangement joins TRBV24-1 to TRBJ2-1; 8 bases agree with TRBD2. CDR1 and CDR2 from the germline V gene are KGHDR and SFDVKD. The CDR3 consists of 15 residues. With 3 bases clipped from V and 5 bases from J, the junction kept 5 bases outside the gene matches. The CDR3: CATSDRGGIDNEQFF. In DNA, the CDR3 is TGTGCCACCAGTGATCGGGGGGGGATCGACAATGAGCAGTTCTTC.

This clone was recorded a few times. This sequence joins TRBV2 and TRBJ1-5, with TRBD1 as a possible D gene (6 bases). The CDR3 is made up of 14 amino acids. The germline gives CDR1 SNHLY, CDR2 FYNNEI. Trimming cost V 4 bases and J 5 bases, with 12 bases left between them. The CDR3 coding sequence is TGTGCCAGCAGTGCGTCAGGGGTCTATCAGCCCCAGCATTTT. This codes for CASSASGVYQPQHF.

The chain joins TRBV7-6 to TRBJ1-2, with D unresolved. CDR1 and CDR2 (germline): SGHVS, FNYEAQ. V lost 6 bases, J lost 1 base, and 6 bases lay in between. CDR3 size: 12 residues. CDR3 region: CASSQNNYGYTF. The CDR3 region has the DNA TGTGCCAGCAGTCAGAATAACTATGGCTACACCTTC.